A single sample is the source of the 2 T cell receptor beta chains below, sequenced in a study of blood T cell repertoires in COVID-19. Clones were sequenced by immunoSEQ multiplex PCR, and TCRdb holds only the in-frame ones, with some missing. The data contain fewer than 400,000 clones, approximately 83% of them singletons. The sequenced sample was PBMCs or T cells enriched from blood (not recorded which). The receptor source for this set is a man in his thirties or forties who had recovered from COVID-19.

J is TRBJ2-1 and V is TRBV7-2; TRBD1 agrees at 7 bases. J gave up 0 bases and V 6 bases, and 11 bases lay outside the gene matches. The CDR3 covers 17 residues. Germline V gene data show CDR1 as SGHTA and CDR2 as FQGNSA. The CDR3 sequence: CASRRDRATRSYNEQFF. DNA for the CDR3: TGTGCCAGCAGACGTGACAGGGCCACACGCTCCTACAATGAGCAGTTCTTC. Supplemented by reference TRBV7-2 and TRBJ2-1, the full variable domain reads GAGVSQSPSNKVTEKGKDVELRCDPISGHTALYWYRQSLGQGLEFLIYFQGNSAPDKSGLPSDRFSAERTGGSVSTLTIQRTQQEDSAVYLCASRRDRATRSYNEQFFGPGTRLTVL.

The CDR3 here is CASSPRGGRTEAFF. The CDR3 nucleotides are TGTGCCAGCAGCCCCCGCGGCGGGAGGACTGAAGCTTTCTTT. V usage is TRBV7-2 and J usage is TRBJ1-1; unclear D gene. Trimming left V 5 bases short and J 5 bases short, with 15 bases between. Germline V gives CDR1 SGHTA, CDR2 FQGNSA. The CDR3 totals 14 residues.